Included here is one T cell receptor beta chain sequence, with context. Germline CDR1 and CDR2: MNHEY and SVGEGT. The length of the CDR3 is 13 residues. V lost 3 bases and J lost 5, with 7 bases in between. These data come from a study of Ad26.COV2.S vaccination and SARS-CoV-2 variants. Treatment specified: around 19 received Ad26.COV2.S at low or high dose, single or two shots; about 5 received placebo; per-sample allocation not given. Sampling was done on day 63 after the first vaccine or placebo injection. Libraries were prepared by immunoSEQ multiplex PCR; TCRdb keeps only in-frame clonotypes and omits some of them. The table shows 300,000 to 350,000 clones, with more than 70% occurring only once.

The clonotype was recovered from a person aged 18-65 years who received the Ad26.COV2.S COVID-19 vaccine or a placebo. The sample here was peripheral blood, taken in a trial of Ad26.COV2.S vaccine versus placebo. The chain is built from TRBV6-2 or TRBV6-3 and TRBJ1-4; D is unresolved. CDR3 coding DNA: TGTGCCAGCAGTTATGGACCAAATGAAAAACTGTTTTTT. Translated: CASSYGPNEKLFF.